A single TCR beta chain is shown here with its context. Its specificity is unknown. Generated by immunoSEQ multiplex PCR, the TCRdb table keeps only in-frame clones and is missing some. Among over 200,000 clones listed, roughly 84% were seen once. The data are from a study of cytomegalovirus exposure and HLA in healthy donors. Across the study: The same platform was used for the 130 or so validation repertoires as for the approximately 630 first-cohort repertoires, as reported in a later analysis. Findings and caveats of the study: It was reported that the classifier diagnosed cytomegalovirus status with high specificity and sensitivity in both the original and validation cohorts.

The sequence was collected from a woman younger than 30 in good health and CMV-seropositive. Sequenced sample: PBMCs.

In nucleotides, the CDR3 is TGTGCCAGCAGCTCCGACAGGGGGCGCGAAGCTTTCTTT. It codes for CASSSDRGREAFF. The gene calls are TRBV6-5 and TRBJ1-1; 10 positions match TRBD1. This CDR3 spans 13 amino acids. CDR1 is MNHEY and CDR2 is SVGAGI in the germline V gene. Trimming cost V 6 bases and J 8 bases; bases outside gene matches: 6.